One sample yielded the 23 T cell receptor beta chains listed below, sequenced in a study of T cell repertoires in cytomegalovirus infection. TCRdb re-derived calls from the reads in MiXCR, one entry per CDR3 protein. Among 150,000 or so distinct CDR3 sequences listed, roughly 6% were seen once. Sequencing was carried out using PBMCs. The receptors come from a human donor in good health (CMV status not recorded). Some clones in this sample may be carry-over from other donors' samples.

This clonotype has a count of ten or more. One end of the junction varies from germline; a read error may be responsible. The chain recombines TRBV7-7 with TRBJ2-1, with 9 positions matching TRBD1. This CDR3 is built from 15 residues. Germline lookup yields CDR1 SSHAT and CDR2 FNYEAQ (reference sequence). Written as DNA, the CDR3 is TGTGCTAGCAGCTTAGGGGGACAGGGATTTAATGAGCAGTTCTTC. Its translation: CASSLGGQGFNEQFF.

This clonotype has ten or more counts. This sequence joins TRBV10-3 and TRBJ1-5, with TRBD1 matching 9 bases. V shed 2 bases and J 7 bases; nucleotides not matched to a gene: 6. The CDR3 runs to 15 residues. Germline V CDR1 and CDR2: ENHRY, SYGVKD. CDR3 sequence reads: CAISEGTGIHQPQHF. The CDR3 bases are TGTGCCATCAGTGAGGGGACAGGGATCCACCAGCCCCAGCATTTT.

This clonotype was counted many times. CDR3 in DNA: TGTGCCAGCACTTCAGGGTCTCACAGAGGTCAGCCCCAGCATTTT. Protein: CASTSGSHRGQPQHF. V gene TRBV12-3 or TRBV12-4 combines with J gene TRBJ1-5; TRBD1 is a possible D gene (5 bases). This CDR3 spans 15 amino acids. V gave up 7 bases and J gave up 6 bases, with 19 bases separating them.

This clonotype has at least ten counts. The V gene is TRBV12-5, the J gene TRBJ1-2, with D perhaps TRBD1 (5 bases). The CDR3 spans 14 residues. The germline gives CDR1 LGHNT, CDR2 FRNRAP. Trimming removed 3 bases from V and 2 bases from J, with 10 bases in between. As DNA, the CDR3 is TGTGCTAGTGGTTTCGGACGGGACAACTATGGCTACACCTTC. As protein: CASGFGRDNYGYTF.

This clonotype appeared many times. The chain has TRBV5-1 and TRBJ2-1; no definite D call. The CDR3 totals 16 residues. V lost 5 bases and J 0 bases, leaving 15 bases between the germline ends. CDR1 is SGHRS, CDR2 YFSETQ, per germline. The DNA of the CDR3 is TGCGCCAGCAGACCCACGCTGACCAGCTCCTACAATGAGCAGTTCTTC. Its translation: CASRPTLTSSYNEQFF.

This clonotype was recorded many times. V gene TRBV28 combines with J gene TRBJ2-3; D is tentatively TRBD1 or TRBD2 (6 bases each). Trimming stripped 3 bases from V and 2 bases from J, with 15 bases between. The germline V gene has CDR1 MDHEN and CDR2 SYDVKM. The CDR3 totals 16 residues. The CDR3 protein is CASSFRGLRDTDTQYF. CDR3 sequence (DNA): TGTGCCAGCAGTTTCAGGGGACTTAGGGACACAGATACGCAGTATTTT.

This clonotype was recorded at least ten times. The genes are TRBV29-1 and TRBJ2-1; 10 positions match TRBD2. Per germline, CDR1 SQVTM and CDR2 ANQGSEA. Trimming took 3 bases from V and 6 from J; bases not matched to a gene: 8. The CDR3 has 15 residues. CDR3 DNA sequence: TGCAGCGTTGATGGCAGCGGGGGGGCTTTCAATGAGCAGTTCTTC. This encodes CSVDGSGGAFNEQFF.

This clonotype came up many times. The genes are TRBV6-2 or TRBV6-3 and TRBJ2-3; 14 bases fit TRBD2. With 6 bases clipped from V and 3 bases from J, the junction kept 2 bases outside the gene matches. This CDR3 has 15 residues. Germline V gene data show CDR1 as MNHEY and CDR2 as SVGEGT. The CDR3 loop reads CASRRTSGGTDTQYF. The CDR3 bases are TGTGCCAGCAGGAGGACTAGCGGGGGGACAGATACGCAGTATTTT.

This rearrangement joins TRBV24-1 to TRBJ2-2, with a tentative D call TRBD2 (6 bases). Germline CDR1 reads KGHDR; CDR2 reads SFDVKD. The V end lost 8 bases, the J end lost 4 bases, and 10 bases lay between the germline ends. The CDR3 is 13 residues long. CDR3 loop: CATTGSGTGELFF. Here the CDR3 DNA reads TGTGCCACCACCGGGAGCGGCACCGGGGAGCTGTTTTTT.

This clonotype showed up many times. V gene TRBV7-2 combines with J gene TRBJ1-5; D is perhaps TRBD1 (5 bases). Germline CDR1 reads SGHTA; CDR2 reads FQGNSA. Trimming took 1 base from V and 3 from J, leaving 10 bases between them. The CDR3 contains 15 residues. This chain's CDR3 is CASSLVAGSNQPQHF. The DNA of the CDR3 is TGTGCCAGCAGCTTAGTGGCAGGGTCCAATCAGCCCCAGCATTTT.

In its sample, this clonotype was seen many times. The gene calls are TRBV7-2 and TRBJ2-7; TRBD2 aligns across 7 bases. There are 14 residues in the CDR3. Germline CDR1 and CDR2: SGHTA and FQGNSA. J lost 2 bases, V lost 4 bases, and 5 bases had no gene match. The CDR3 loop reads CASSSLAAAYEQYF. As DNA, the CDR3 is TGTGCCAGCAGCTCGCTAGCGGCTGCCTACGAGCAGTACTTC.

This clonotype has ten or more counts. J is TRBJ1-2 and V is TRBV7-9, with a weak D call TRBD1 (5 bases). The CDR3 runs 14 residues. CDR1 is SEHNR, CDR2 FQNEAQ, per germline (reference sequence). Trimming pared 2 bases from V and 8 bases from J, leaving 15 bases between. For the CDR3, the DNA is TGTGCCAGCAGCTTACCCGTGGGGGGTGGGGGCTACACCTTC. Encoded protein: CASSLPVGGGGYTF.

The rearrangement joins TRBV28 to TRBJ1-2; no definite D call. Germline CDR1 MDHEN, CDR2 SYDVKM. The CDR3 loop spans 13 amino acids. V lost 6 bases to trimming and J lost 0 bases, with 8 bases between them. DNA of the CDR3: TGTGCCAGCAGGTATAATTCTAACTATGGCTACACCTTC. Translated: CASRYNSNYGYTF.

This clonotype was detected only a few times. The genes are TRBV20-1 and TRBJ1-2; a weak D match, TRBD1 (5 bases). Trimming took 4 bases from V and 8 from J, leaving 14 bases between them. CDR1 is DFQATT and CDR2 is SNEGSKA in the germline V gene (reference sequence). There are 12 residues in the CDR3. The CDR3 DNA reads TGCAGTGCTACCGAGGGGATTGGGGGCTACACCTTC. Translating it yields CSATEGIGGYTF.

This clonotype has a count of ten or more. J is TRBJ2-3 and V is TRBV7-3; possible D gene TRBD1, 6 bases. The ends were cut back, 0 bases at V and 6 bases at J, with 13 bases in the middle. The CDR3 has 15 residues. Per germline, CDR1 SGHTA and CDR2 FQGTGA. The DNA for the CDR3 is TGTGCCAGCAGCTTAACCGGGACACAAGGGGATACGCAGTATTTT. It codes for CASSLTGTQGDTQYF.

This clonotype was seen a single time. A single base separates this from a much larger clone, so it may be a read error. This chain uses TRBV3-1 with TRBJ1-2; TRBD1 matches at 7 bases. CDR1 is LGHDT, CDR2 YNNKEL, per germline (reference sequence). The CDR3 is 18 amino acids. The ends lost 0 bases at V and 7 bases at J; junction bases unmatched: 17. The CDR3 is CASSQDRGQRRELAGYTF. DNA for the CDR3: TGTGCCAGCAGCCAAGATCGGGGACAGAGAAGAGAGCTGGCTGGCTACACCTTC.

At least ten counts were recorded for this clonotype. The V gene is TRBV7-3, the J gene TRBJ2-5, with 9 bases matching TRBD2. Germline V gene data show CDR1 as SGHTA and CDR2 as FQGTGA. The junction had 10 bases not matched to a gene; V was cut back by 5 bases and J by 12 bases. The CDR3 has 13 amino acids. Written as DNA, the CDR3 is TGTGCCAGCAGCCTGCTAGCGGGGCGAGCGAAGTACTTC. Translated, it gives CASSLLAGRAKYF.

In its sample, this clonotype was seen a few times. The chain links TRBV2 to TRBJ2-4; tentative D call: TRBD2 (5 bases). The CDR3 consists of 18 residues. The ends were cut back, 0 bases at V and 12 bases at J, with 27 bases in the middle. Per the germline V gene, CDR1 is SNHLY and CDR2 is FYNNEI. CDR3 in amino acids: CASSEARIRPETTGGQYF. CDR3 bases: TGTGCCAGCAGTGAAGCGAGAATACGTCCCGAGACTACCGGTGGTCAGTACTTC.

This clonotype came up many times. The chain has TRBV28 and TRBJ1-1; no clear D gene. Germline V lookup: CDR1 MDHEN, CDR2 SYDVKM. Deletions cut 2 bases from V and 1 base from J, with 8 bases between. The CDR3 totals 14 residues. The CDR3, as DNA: TGTGCCAGCAGTTTACTGGGCCCGAACACTGAAGCTTTCTTT. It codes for CASSLLGPNTEAFF.

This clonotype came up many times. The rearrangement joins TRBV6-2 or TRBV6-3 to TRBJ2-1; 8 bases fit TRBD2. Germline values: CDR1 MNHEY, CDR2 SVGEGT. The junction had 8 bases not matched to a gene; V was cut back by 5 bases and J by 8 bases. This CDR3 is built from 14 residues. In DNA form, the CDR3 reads TGTGCCAGCAGTCCCTGGCGGGGGGCCGATGAGCAGTTCTTC. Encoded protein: CASSPWRGADEQFF.

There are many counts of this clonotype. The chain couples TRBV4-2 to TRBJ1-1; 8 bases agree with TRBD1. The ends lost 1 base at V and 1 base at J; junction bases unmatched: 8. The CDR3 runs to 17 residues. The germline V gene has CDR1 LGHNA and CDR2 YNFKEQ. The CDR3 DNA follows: TGTGCCAGCAGCCAAGGGGCGTCCGGGACAGGGAACACTGAAGCTTTCTTT. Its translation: CASSQGASGTGNTEAFF.

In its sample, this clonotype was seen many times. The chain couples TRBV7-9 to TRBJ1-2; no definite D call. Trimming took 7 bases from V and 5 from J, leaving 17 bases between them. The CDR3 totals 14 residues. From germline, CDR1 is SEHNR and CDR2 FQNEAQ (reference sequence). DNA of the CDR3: TGTGCCAGCACCGACGGCCTTACCCCTTATGGCTACACCTTC. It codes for CASTDGLTPYGYTF.

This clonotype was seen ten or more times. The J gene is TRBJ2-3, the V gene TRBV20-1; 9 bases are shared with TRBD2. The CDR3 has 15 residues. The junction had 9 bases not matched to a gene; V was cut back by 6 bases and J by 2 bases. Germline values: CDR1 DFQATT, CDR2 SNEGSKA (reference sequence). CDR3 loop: CSAHDPSGATDTQYF. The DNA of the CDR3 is TGCAGTGCCCATGACCCTAGCGGGGCCACAGATACGCAGTATTTT.